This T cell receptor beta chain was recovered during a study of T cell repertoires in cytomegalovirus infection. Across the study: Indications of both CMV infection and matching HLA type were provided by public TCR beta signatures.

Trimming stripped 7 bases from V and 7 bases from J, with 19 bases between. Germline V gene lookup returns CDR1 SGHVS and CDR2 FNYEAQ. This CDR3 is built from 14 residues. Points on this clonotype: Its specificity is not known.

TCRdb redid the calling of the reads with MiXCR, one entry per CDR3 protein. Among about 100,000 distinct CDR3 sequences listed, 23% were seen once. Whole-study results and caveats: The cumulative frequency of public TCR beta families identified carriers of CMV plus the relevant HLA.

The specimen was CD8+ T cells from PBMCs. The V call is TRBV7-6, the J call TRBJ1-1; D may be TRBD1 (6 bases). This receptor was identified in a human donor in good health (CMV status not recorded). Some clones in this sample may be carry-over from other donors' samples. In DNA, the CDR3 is TGTGCCAGCACCTCAGAGAGGGGGGGGCGTGAAGCTTTCTTT. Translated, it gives CASTSERGGREAFF.